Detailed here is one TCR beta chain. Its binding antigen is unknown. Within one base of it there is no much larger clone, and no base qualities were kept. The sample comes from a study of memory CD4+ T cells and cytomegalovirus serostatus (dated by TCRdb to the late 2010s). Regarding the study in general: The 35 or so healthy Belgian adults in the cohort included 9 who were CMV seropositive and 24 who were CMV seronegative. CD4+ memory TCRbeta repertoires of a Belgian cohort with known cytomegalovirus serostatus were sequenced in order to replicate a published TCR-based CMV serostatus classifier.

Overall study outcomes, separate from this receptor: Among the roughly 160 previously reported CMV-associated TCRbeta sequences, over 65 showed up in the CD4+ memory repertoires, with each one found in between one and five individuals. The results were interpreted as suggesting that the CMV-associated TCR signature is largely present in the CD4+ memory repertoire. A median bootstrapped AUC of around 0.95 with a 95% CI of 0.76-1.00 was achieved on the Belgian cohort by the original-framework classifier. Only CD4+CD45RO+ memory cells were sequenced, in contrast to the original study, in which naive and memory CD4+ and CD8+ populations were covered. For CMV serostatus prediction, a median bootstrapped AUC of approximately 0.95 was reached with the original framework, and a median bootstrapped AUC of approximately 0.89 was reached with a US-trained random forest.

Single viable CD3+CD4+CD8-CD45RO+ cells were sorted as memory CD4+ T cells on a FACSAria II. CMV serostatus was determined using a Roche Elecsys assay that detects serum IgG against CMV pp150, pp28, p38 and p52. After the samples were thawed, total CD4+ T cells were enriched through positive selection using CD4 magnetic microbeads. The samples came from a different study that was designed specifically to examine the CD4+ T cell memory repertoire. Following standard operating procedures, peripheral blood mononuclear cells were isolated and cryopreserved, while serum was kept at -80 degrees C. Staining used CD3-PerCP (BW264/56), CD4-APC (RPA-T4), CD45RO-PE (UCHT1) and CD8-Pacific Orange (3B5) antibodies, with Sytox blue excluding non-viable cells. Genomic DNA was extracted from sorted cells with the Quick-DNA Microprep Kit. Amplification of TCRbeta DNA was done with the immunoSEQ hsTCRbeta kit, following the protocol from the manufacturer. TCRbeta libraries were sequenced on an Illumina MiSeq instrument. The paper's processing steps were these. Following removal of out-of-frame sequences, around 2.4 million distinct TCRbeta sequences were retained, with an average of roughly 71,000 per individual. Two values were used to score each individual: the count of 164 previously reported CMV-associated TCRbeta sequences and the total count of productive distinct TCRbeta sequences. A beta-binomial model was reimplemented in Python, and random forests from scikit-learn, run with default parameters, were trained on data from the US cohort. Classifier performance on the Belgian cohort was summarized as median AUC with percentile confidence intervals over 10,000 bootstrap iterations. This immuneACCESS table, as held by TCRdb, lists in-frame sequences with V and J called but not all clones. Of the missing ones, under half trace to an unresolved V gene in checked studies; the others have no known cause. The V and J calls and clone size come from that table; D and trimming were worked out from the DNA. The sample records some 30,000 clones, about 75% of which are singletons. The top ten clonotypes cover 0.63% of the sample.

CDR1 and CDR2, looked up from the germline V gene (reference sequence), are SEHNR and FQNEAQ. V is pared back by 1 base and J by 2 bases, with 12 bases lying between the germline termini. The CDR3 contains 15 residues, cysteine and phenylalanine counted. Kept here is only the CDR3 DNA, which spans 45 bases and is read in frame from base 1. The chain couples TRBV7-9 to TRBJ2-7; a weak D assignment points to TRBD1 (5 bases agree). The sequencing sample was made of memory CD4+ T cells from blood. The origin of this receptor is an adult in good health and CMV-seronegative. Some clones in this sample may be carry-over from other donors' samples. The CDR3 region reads CASSLEGRRTYEQYF. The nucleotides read TGTGCCAGCAGCTTAGAGGGGCGGCGGACCTACGAGCAGTACTTC.